The 3 T cell receptor beta chains below all came from one sample that was sequenced in a study of T cells in Graves' hyperthyroidism and ophthalmopathy. Using RNA transcripts as the source, TCR beta CDR3 regions were amplified. The HTBI primer set drove a first-round RT-PCR of the TCR CDR3. MiXCR was run by TCRdb on the multiplex PCR reads, yielding one entry per CDR3 protein. The sample includes a few hundred thousand distinct CDR3 sequences, around 15% of them seen just once. Sequencing was carried out using blood. The receptor source for this set is a woman aged 50 to 60 with Graves' hyperthyroidism that later progressed to Graves' ophthalmopathy.

This clonotype has a handful of counts. The chain joins TRBV13 to TRBJ2-7; 12 bases line up with TRBD2. V trimming: 4 bases; J trimming: 6 bases; junction bases outside the gene matches: 7. Germline values: CDR1 PRHDT, CDR2 FYEKMQ (reference sequence). CDR3 length: 15 amino acids. For the CDR3, the DNA is TGTGCCAGCAGCTCCGGACTAGCGGGACGGGTCGAGCAGTACTTC. Protein sequence: CASSSGLAGRVEQYF.

This clonotype came up many times. The chain couples TRBV28 to TRBJ1-2, with 8 positions matching TRBD1. V gave up 4 bases and J gave up 5 bases; unmatched junction bases: 9. There are 15 residues in the CDR3. Germline CDR1 and CDR2: MDHEN and SYDVKM. The CDR3 is CASSSRPGQAYGYTF. For the CDR3, the DNA is TGTGCCAGCAGTTCCAGACCGGGACAGGCGTATGGCTACACCTTC.

This clonotype has at least ten counts. The genes are TRBV28 and TRBJ2-7; TRBD1 might be the D (5 bases). Trimming stripped 5 bases from V and 4 bases from J, with 12 bases between. This CDR3 contains 13 residues. CDR1 is MDHEN, CDR2 SYDVKM, per germline. The CDR3 protein is CASSRGHEYEQYF. CDR3 DNA: TGTGCCAGCAGTAGGGGTCATGAGTACGAGCAGTACTTC.